This TCR beta chain stems from a study of blood T cell repertoires in COVID-19. Here immunoSEQ multiplex PCR was the method, and the copy in TCRdb shows in-frame clones only, minus some. The data show about 100,000 clones, more than 90% seen once. The germline V gene encodes CDR1 SGDLS and CDR2 YYNGEE. The V gene end was trimmed by 3 bases and the J gene end by 0 bases; junction bases not matched to a gene: 5. The CDR3 is 15 residues long. The source material was peripheral blood. The sequence was obtained from a man aged 65-85 years with acute or convalescent COVID-19. The chain employs TRBV9 and TRBJ2-7; 8 nucleotides agree with TRBD2. The CDR3 DNA follows: TGTGCCAGCAGCGCGGGGGGGGAGAGCTCCTACGAGCAGTACTTC. Its translation is CASSAGGESSYEQYF.